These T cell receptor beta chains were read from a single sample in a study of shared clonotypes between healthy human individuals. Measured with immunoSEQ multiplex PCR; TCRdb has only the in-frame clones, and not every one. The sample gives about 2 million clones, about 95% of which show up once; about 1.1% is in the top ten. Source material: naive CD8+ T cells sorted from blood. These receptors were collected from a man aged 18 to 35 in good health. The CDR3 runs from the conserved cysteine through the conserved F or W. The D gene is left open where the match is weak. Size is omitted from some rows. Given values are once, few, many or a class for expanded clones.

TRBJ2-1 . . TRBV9 CASSVAGVSYNEQFF TGTGCCAGCAGCGTTGCCGGCGTCTCCTACAATGAGCAGTTCTTC
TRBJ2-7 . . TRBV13 CASSPGTGMHEQYF TGTGCCAGCAGCCCCGGGACGGGGATGCACGAGCAGTACTTC
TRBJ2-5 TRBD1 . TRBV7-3 CASSLTGGAETQYF TGTGCCAGCAGCTTGACAGGGGGTGCGGAGACCCAGTACTTC
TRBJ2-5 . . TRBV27 CASSPGGVGETQYF TGTGCCAGCAGTCCTGGAGGGGTTGGGGAGACCCAGTACTTC
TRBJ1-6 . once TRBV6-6 CASSSGTFSPLHF TGTGCCAGCAGCTCTGGGACGTTTTCACCCCTCCACTTT
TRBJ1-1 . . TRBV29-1 CSVEGMGQDTEAFF TGCAGCGTTGAGGGAATGGGGCAGGACACTGAAGCTTTCTTT
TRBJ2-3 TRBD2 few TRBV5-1 CASSFGLAENTDTQYF TGCGCCAGCAGCTTCGGACTAGCAGAAAACACAGATACGCAGTATTTT
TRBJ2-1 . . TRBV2 CASSYPLYNEQFF TGTGCCAGCAGTTACCCGCTCTACAATGAGCAGTTCTTC
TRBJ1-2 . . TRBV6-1 CASSGAGYTF TGTGCCAGCTCCGGGGCCGGCTACACCTTC
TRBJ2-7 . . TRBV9 CASSPGSPSAEQYF TGTGCCAGCAGCCCCGGGAGTCCCTCTGCCGAGCAGTACTTC
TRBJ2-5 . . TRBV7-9 CASSRPQERDQYF TGTGCCAGCAGCCGTCCACAGGAACGGGACCAGTACTTC
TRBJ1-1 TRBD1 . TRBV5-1 CASSYGQDTEAFF TGCGCCAGCAGCTACGGACAGGACACTGAAGCTTTCTTT
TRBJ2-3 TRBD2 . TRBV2 CASSESSGGSADTQYF TGTGCCAGCAGTGAATCGTCCGGGGGGTCCGCCGACACGCAGTATTTT
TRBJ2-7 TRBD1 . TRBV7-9 CASRPGQGFNEQYF TGTGCCTCTAGACCGGGACAGGGCTTTAACGAGCAGTACTTC
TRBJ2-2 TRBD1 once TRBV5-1 CASSLQGQGAANTGELFF TGCGCCAGCAGCTTGCAGGGACAGGGAGCCGCGAACACCGGGGAGCTGTTTTTT
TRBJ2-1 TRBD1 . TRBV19 CASHRDRDYNEQFF TGTGCCAGTCACCGGGACAGGGACTACAATGAGCAGTTCTTC
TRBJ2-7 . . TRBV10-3 CAISESGGYEQYF TGTGCCATCAGTGAGTCAGGGGGCTACGAGCAGTACTTC
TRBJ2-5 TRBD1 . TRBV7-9 CASSLAGQGRETQYF TGTGCCAGCAGCTTAGCGGGACAGGGGCGGGAGACCCAGTACTTC
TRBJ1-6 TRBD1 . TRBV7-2 CASTPPGQYNSPLHF TGTGCCAGCACCCCCCCGGGACAGTATAATTCACCCCTCCACTTT
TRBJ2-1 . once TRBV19 CASSIFWDNYNEQFF TGTGCCAGTAGTATCTTTTGGGACAACTACAATGAGCAGTTCTTC
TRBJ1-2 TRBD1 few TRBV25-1 CASSERDSPYYGYTF TGTGCCAGCAGTGAAAGGGACAGCCCTTACTATGGCTACACCTTC
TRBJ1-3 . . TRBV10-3 CAISSGHMGPSGNTIYF TGTGCCATCAGTTCCGGACACATGGGACCCTCTGGAAACACCATATATTTT
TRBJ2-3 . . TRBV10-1 CASSPTLSDTTDTQYF TGCGCCAGCAGTCCTACCCTGTCCGATACCACAGATACGCAGTATTTT
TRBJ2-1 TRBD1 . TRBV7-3 CASSIDRGPYNEQFF TGTGCCAGCAGCATAGACAGGGGCCCCTACAATGAGCAGTTCTTC
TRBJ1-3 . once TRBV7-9 CASSLESSGGNTIYF TGTGCCAGCAGCTTAGAGTCCTCGGGAGGGAACACCATATATTTT
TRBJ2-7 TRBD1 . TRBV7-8 CASSTGTGSPYEQYF TGTGCCAGCAGCACTGGGACAGGGTCGCCCTACGAGCAGTACTTC
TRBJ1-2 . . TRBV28 CASSTDVSGYTF TGTGCCAGCAGCACGGACGTTAGTGGCTACACCTTC
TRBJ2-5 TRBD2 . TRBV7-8 CASSPRLAGGLPLGTQYF TGTGCCAGCAGCCCTCGACTAGCGGGGGGTCTCCCGCTTGGGACCCAGTACTTC
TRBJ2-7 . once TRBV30 CAWRLTSSYEQYF TGTGCCTGGAGGTTGACTAGTTCCTACGAGCAGTACTTC
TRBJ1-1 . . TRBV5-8 CASPGPNTEAFF TGTGCCAGCCCTGGGCCCAACACTGAAGCTTTCTTT
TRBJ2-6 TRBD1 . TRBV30 CAWSAGTGGASRTGANVLTF TGTGCCTGGAGTGCTGGGACAGGGGGCGCATCCCGCACTGGGGCCAACGTCCTGACTTTC